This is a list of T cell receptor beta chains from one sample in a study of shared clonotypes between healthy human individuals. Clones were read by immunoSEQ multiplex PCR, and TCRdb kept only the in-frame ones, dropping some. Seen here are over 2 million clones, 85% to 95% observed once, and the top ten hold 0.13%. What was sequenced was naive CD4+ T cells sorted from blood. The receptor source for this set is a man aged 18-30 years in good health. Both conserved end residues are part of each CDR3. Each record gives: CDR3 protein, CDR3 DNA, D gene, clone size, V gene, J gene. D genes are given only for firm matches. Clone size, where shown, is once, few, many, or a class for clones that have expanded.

cdr3_aa: CAWSPLVGNSPLHF
cdr3_nt: TGTGCCTGGAGTCCCCTGGTTGGTAATTCACCCCTCCACTTT
d_call: .
clone_size: .
v_call: TRBV30
j_call: TRBJ1-6

cdr3_aa: CASSEQLYTEAFF
cdr3_nt: TGCGCCAGCAGTGAGCAGTTATATACTGAAGCTTTCTTT
d_call: .
clone_size: .
v_call: TRBV10-1
j_call: TRBJ1-1

cdr3_aa: CASSSLREFEETQYF
cdr3_nt: TGTGCCAGCAGCTCATTGCGGGAGTTTGAAGAGACCCAGTACTTC
d_call: TRBD2
clone_size: .
v_call: TRBV11-2
j_call: TRBJ2-5

cdr3_aa: CASSLGTGTIYEQYF
cdr3_nt: TGTGCCAGCAGTTTAGGGACAGGGACAATCTACGAGCAGTACTTC
d_call: TRBD1
clone_size: .
v_call: TRBV28
j_call: TRBJ2-7

cdr3_aa: CASSRDGYSYEQYF
cdr3_nt: TGCGCCAGCAGTCGTGACGGATACTCCTACGAGCAGTACTTC
d_call: .
clone_size: .
v_call: TRBV10-2
j_call: TRBJ2-7

cdr3_aa: CASSLVGLGETQYF
cdr3_nt: TGCGCCAGCAGCTTGGTTGGTCTAGGAGAGACCCAGTACTTC
d_call: .
clone_size: .
v_call: TRBV5-1
j_call: TRBJ2-5

cdr3_aa: CSVEGTGGPYGYTF
cdr3_nt: TGCAGCGTTGAGGGGACAGGGGGCCCGTATGGCTACACCTTC
d_call: TRBD1
clone_size: once
v_call: TRBV29-1
j_call: TRBJ1-2

cdr3_aa: CASGPAGTGEFEQYF
cdr3_nt: TGTGCCAGCGGACCAGCCGGGACAGGGGAATTCGAGCAGTACTTC
d_call: TRBD1
clone_size: once
v_call: TRBV7-2
j_call: TRBJ2-7

cdr3_aa: CASSEMTGNQPQHF
cdr3_nt: TGTGCCAGCAGCGAAATGACAGGGAATCAGCCCCAGCATTTT
d_call: TRBD1
clone_size: .
v_call: TRBV7-2
j_call: TRBJ1-5

cdr3_aa: CSVEDREGQFF
cdr3_nt: TGCAGCGTTGAAGATAGGGAAGGGCAGTTCTTC
d_call: .
clone_size: .
v_call: TRBV29-1
j_call: TRBJ2-1